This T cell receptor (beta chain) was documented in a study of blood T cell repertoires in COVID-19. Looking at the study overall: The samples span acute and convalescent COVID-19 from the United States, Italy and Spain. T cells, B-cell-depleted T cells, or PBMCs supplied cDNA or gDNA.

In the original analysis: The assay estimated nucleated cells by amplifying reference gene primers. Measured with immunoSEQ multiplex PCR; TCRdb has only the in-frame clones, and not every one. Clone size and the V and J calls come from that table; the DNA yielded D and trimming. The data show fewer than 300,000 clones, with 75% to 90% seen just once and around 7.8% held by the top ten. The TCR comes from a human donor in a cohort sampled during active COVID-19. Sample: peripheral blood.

CDR3 coding DNA: TGTGCCAGCAGTTCCCTTACAAAGGGAACAGGGGGAGCTTTCTTT. Its protein is CASSSLTKGTGGAFF. The chain combines TRBV6-5 with TRBJ1-1; 8 nucleotides line up with TRBD1. Germline CDR1 and CDR2: MNHEY and SVGAGI. The CDR3 covers 15 residues. The V gene end was trimmed by 4 bases and the J gene end by 10 bases; junction bases not matched to a gene: 14.